This TCR beta chain derives from a study of early T cells in non-severe SARS-CoV-2 infection (dated by TCRdb to about 2021). Some background on the complete study: Bulk RNA from unsorted whole blood was used for TCR sequencing, so alpha and beta chains could not be paired.

General study outcomes and caveats: VDJdb matching was skewed toward anti-spike CD8 responses and likely underestimated virus-specific expansions by missing private and CD4 specificities.

Receptor amplification or capture employed 5' RACE. Instrument on record: NextSeq 500. In the TCR library protocol, unique molecular identifiers were attached to individual cDNA molecules to correct for PCR bias and sequencing error. Both TCR alpha and beta chains were sequenced, and tight co-correlation was observed between alpha and beta sequence abundances in each sample. On the study's bioinformatics: Decombinator V4 was used to annotate TCR sequences for V gene, J gene and CDR3. TCRs were defined as expanded if a significant change between any two time points was detected under a Poisson model with p below 0.0001. TCR abundances were normalised to the total number of TCRs sequenced per sample and expressed as counts per million. TRAV1-2 paired with TRAJ12, TRAJ20 or TRAJ33 defined MAIT TCRs, while TRAV10 paired with TRAJ18 defined iNKT TCRs. VDJdb, accessed 1 November 2021, was searched for CMV, EBV and SARS-CoV-2 annotated TCRs, with TCRs annotated for multiple antigens excluded. Using fastp at Q25 and MiXCR, TCRdb reprocessed the public reads and kept productive beta chains. Each CDR3 protein gets just one entry, which takes the most common genes and DNA from the rows behind it. It is TCRdb's table, rather than the study itself, that gives the V and J calls and clone size. This sample comprises approximately 29,000 distinct CDR3 sequences, 6% of them detected only once. The ten largest clones add up to over 30% of the sample.

This clonotype was observed many times. Its specific antigen is unknown. There are no base qualities to consult, and no much larger clone falls within one base. This was a case-control study nested in a cohort of healthcare workers in London, UK, who had nasopharyngeal swab PCR tests and blood samples taken every week. Between 23 and 31 March 2020, the week of the UK lockdown, healthcare workers were enrolled and then followed up weekly for as long as 16 weeks. The germline V gene (reference sequence) specifies GTSNPN as CDR1 and SVGIG as CDR2. The CDR3, cysteine through phenylalanine, is 15 amino acids long. The retained sequence is limited to the CDR3, 45 bases, with the frame set at the first base. Between the V and J ends, shortened by 0 bases and 1 base respectively, the junction contains 10 bases.

Sample: whole blood, taken at baseline. This chain joins TRBV30 to TRBJ1-5, with the D gene not clear enough to name. This TCR was recovered from an adult who was a healthcare worker with PCR-confirmed SARS-CoV-2 infection or an uninfected control (not recorded which). The CDR3 region: CAWSVSGRSNQPQHF. The nucleotide sequence reads TGTGCCTGGAGTGTGTCGGGGAGAAGCAATCAGCCCCAGCATTTT.